These 15 T cell receptor beta chains share one sample of origin, sequenced in a study of blood T cell repertoires in COVID-19. Produced via immunoSEQ multiplex PCR; TCRdb's table is partial and in-frame only. The sample holds tens of thousands of clones, 77% seen once. The sample consisted of peripheral blood. These receptors came from a man aged 65-85 years with active or convalescent COVID-19.

The rearrangement uses TRBV29-1 and TRBJ1-1; the D gene is possibly TRBD1 (5 bases). Trimming removed 6 bases from V and 6 bases from J, with 11 bases in between. In germline, CDR1 is SQVTM, CDR2 ANQGSEA. The CDR3 has 11 residues. Here the CDR3 reads CSVGRGAEAFF. CDR3 bases: TGCAGCGTGGGGCGAGGAGCTGAAGCTTTCTTT. Full variable domain (remainder filled in from reference TRBV29-1 and TRBJ1-1): SAVISQKPSRDICQRGTSLTIQCQVDSQVTMMFWYRQQPGQSLTLIATANQGSEATYESGFVIDKFPISRPNLTFSTLTVSNMSPEDSSIYLCSVGRGAEAFFGQGTRLTVV.

This clone has a single count. The chain uses TRBV5-4 and TRBJ1-4; possibly TRBD1 for D (6 bases). Germline lookup yields CDR1 SGHNT and CDR2 YYREEE (reference sequence). V lost 5 bases to trimming and J lost 8 bases, with 13 bases between them. CDR3 size: 13 residues. CDR3 DNA sequence: TGTGCCAGCAGAGGGGGTTTTGGGGAAAAACTGTTTTTT. Residues: CASRGGFGEKLFF.

The V and J genes are TRBV6-6 and TRBJ1-1; 8 bases are shared with TRBD1. The J segment lost 8 bases and the V segment lost 6 bases, leaving 5 bases of the junction unmatched. The CDR3 spans 12 residues. The germline gives CDR1 MNHNY, CDR2 SVGAGI (reference sequence). This chain's CDR3 is CASSGQGQEAFF. In DNA form, the CDR3 reads TGTGCCAGCAGCGGACAGGGTCAGGAAGCTTTCTTT.

The gene calls are TRBV29-1 and TRBJ1-2; D gene unclear. Germline V CDR1 and CDR2: SQVTM, ANQGSEA. The germline V and J ends were trimmed by 3 bases and 13 bases, with 18 bases remaining between them. This CDR3 is built from 12 residues. CDR3: CSVDLSSGFSTF. The CDR3 nucleotides are TGCAGCGTTGATCTGTCTTCGGGGTTCTCCACCTTC.

This chain links TRBV30 with TRBJ1-2, with D perhaps matching TRBD1 (5 bases). Looked up from germline, CDR1 is GTSNPN and CDR2 is SVGIG (reference sequence). The V end was cut by 2 bases, the J end by 4 bases, with 14 bases between. The CDR3 loop spans 14 amino acids. CDR3: CAWSRGTGVYGYTF. CDR3 sequence (DNA): TGTGCCTGGAGTCGGGGGACGGGCGTCTATGGCTACACCTTC. Full variable domain (missing parts from reference TRBV30 and TRBJ1-2): SQTIHQWPATLVQPVGSPLSLECTVEGTSNPNLYWYRQAAGRGLQLLFYSVGIGQISSEVPQNLSASRPQDRQFILSSKKLLLSDSGFYLCAWSRGTGVYGYTFGSGTRLTVV.

The J gene is TRBJ1-6, the V gene TRBV30; 7 nucleotides match TRBD1. Trimming removed 4 bases from V and 10 bases from J; junction bases left unmatched: 7. The CDR3 is 13 amino acids. Germline V gives CDR1 GTSNPN, CDR2 SVGIG (reference sequence). CDR3 sequence reads: CAWTSGGWSPLHF. The CDR3 DNA is TGTGCCTGGACCTCAGGGGGATGGTCACCCCTCCACTTT.

The chain carries TRBV11-2 and TRBJ1-3; D unclear. V gave up 0 bases and J gave up 4 bases, with 7 bases separating them. The CDR3 length is 14 residues. Germline CDR1 is SGHAT and CDR2 is FQNNGV. DNA of the CDR3: TGTGCCAGCAGCTTAGACCCGGAGGGAAACACCATATATTTT. Its protein product is CASSLDPEGNTIYF.

The chain combines TRBV28 with TRBJ2-3, with D possibly matching TRBD2 (6 bases). Germline CDR1 MDHEN, CDR2 SYDVKM. The CDR3 covers 12 residues. Between the trimmed V and J ends, which lost 10 bases and 3 bases, there was a span of 11 bases. The CDR3 DNA follows: TGTGCCACCCTACGGGGGACAGATACGCAGTATTTT. It is translated as CATLRGTDTQYF.

V and J are TRBV30 and TRBJ1-6; 8 nucleotides agree with TRBD1. Unmatched junction bases numbered 12, after V lost 2 bases and J lost 9 bases. CDR1 and CDR2 from the germline V gene are GTSNPN and SVGIG (reference sequence). The CDR3 runs 16 residues. CDR3 nucleotides: TGTGCCTGGAGTACAGGGAGACAGGGGTCCGGTTCACCCCTCCACTTT. Translating it yields CAWSTGRQGSGSPLHF.

V gene TRBV11-2 combines with J gene TRBJ1-3; a possible D gene is TRBD1 (6 bases). Trimming left V 5 bases short and J 2 bases short, with 13 bases between. CDR1 is SGHAT, CDR2 FQNNGV, per germline. The CDR3 is 15 amino acids. Here the CDR3 reads CASSQTRGTGNTIYF. CDR3 in DNA: TGTGCCAGCAGCCAGACCAGGGGTACTGGAAACACCATATATTTT.

This chain links TRBV3-1 (or the pseudogene TRBV3-2) with TRBJ2-1, with D possibly TRBD1 on 6 matching bases. The germline gives CDR1 LGHDT, CDR2 YNNKEL (reference sequence). With 6 bases removed from V and 4 bases from J, the gap between germline ends came to 13 bases. The CDR3 totals 14 residues. DNA for the CDR3: TGTGCCAGCAGTAAAGACGGACAGTACAATGAGCAGTTCTTC. Its translation: CASSKDGQYNEQFF.

The J gene is TRBJ2-7, the V gene TRBV27; 9 nucleotides match TRBD1. Germline V lookup: CDR1 MNHEY, CDR2 SMNVEV (reference sequence). Losses at the gene ends were 5 bases for V and 5 bases for J; bases not matched to a gene: 10. The CDR3 is 15 residues long. The CDR3 spells CASSHAGTGRDEQYF. The CDR3 nucleotides are TGTGCCAGCAGTCACGCCGGGACAGGGCGAGACGAGCAGTACTTC.

V is TRBV9 and J is TRBJ2-3; weak D call: TRBD2 (6 bases). Germline V lookup: CDR1 SGDLS, CDR2 YYNGEE. The CDR3 loop spans 15 amino acids. The V and J ends lost 0 bases and 3 bases respectively, with 11 bases between them. CDR3 DNA: TGTGCCAGCAGCGTAGTCGGGGGAGTAACAGATACGCAGTATTTT. As protein: CASSVVGGVTDTQYF. Based on the CDR3 plus reference TRBV9 and TRBJ2-3, the full variable domain is DSGVTQTPKHLITATGQRVTLRCSPRSGDLSVYWYQQSLDQGLQFLIQYYNGEERAKGNILERFSAQQFPDLHSELNLSSLELGDSALYFCASSVVGGVTDTQYFGPGTRLTVL.

J is TRBJ2-1 and V is TRBV12-3 or TRBV12-4; possible D gene TRBD2, 5 bases. The V end was cut by 3 bases, the J end by 10 bases, with 7 bases between. There are 11 residues in the CDR3. CDR3 loop: CASSFRREQFF. In DNA, the CDR3 is TGTGCCAGCAGTTTTAGGAGGGAGCAGTTCTTC.

The DNA of the CDR3 is TGTGCCAGCATGAGGGCCAGCTCCTATAATTCACCCCTCCACTTT. Its protein is CASMRASSYNSPLHF. The chain uses TRBV6-5 and TRBJ1-6, with D unclear. From germline, CDR1 is MNHEY and CDR2 SVGAGI. The CDR3 is made up of 15 amino acids. The V and J ends lost 7 bases and 0 bases respectively, with 10 bases between them.